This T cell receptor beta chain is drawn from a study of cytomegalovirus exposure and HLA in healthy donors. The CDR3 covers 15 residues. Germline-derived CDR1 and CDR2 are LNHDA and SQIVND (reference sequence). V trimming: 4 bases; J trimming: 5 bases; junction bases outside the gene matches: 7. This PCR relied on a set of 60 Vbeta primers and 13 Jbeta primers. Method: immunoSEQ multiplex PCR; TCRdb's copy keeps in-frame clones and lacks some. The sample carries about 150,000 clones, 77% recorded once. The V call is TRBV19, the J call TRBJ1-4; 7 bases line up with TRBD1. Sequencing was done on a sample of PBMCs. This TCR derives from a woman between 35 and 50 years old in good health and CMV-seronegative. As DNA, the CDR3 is TGTGCCAGTAGTAACCAGGGGGGTTTGAATGAAAAACTGTTTTTT. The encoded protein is CASSNQGGLNEKLFF.